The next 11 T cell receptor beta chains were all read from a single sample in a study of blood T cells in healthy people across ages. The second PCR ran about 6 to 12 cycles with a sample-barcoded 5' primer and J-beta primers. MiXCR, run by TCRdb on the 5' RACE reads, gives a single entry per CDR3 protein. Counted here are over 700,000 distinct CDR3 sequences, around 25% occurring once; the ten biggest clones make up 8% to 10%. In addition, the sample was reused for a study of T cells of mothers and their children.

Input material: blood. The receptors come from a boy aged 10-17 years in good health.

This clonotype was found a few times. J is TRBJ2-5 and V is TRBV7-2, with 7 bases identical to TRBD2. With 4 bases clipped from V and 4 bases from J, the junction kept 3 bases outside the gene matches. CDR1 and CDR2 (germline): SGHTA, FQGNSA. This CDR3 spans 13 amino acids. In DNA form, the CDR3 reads TGTGCCAGCAGCTCACTAGCGTTAGAGACCCAGTACTTC. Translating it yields CASSSLALETQYF.

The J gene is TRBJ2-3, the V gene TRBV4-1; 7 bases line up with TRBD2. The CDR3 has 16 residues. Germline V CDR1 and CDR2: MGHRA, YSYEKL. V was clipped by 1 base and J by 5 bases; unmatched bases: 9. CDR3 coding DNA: TGCGCCAGCAGCCAAGGGGTTGGCGGGAGTAGAGATACGCAGTATTTT. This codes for CASSQGVGGSRDTQYF.

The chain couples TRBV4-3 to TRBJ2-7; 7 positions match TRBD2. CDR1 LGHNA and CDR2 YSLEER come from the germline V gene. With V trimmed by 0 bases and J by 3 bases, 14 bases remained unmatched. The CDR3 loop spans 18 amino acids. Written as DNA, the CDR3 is TGCGCCAGCAGCCAAGAGGGTCCCGCTAGCGGAGGGGTCTACGAGCAGTACTTC. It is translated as CASSQEGPASGGVYEQYF.

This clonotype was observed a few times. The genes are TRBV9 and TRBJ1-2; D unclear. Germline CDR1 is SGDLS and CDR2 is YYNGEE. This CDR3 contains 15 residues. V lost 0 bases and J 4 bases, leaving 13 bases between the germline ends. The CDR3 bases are TGTGCCAGCAGCGTAGAGCTGGGTATACTCTATGGCTACACCTTC. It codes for CASSVELGILYGYTF.

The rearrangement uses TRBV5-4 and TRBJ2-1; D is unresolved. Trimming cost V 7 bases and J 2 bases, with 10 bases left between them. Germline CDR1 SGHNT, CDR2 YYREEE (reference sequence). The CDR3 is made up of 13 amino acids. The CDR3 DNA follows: TGTGCCAGCCGGCAGTGGGCCTACAATGAGCAGTTCTTC. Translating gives CASRQWAYNEQFF.

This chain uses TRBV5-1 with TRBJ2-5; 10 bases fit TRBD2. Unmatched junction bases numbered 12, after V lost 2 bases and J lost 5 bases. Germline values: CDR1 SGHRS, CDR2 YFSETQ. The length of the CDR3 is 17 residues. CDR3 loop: CASSFSASGSYLETQYF. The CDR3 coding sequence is TGCGCCAGCAGCTTCAGTGCTAGCGGGAGTTACTTGGAGACCCAGTACTTC.

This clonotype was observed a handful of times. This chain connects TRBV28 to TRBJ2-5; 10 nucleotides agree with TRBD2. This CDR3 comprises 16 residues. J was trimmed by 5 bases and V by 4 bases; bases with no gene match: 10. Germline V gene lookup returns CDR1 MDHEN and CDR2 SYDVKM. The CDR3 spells CASSSATSGEGETQYF. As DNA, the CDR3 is TGTGCCAGCAGTTCCGCCACTAGCGGGGAAGGGGAGACCCAGTACTTC.

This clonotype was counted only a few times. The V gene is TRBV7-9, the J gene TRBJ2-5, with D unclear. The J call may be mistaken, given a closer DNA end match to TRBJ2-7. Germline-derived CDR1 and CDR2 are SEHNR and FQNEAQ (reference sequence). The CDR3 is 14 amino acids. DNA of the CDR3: TGTGCCAGCAGCTTAGACCAGGCTGCCTACGAGCAGTACTTC. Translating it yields CASSLDQAAYEQYF.

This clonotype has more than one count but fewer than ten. Here the CDR3 reads CASSPIYSYEQYF. The CDR3 region has the DNA TGTGCCAGCAGCCCAATTTATTCCTACGAGCAGTACTTC. V usage is TRBV7-9 and J usage is TRBJ2-7, with no clear D. The CDR3 loop spans 13 amino acids. CDR1 is SEHNR, CDR2 FQNEAQ, per germline (reference sequence). V shed 5 bases and J shed 1 base, with 9 bases lying between them.

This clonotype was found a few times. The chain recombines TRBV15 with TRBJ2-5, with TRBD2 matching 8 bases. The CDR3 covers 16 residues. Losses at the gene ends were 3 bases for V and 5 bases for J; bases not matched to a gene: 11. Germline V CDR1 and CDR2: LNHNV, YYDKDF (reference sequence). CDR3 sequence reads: CATSSGASGQWETQYF. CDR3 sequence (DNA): TGTGCCACCAGCAGTGGGGCTAGCGGGCAATGGGAGACCCAGTACTTC. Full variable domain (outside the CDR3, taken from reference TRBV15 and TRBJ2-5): DAMVIQNPRYQVTQFGKPVTLSCSQTLNHNVMYWYQQKSSQAPKLLFHYYDKDFNNEADTPDNFQSRRPNTSFCFLDIRSPGLGDTAMYLCATSSGASGQWETQYFGPGTRLLVL.

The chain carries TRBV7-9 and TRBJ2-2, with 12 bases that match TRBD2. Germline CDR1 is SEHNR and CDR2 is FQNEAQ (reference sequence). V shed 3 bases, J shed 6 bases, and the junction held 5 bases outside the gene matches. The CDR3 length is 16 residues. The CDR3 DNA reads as TGTGCCAGCAGCTTTGGAACTAGCGGGAGGCCCGGGGAGCTGTTTTTT. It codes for CASSFGTSGRPGELFF. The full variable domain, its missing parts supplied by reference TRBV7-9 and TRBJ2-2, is DTGVSQNPRHKITKRGQNVTFRCDPISEHNRLYWYRQTLGQGPEFLTYFQNEAQLEKSRLLSDRFSAERPKGSFSTLEIQRTEQGDSAMYLCASSFGTSGRPGELFFGEGSRLTVL.